This T cell receptor beta chain was sequenced during a study of blood T cells in healthy people across ages (dated by TCRdb to the mid-2010s). Context from the whole study: In model experiments, roughly one uniquely barcoded TCR beta cDNA molecule per two T cells was captured by template switching. The donors were divided into four age groups: young (average approximately 15 years), middle-aged (over 35), aged (approximately 64) and long-lived (around 80). Using the same blood draw, the study looked at two additional independent replicas of 1 million unique cDNA reads for two donors, one aged 18 to 30 and the other aged 80 or older. To avoid experimental bias, donors of different ages were randomly spread across the sequencing lanes. Using deep sequencing normalized with unique cDNA molecular identifiers, the study measured how TCR beta repertoire diversity changes with age. General findings and caveats noted by the study authors: A strong correlation was found between observed TCR beta diversity and the percentage of naive T cells measured by flow cytometry. Observed TCR beta diversity per million T cells fell roughly linearly with age, and a significant reduction was already apparent by age about 38. Estimates of total diversity based on one million sequenced T cells were regarded as lower bounds and as underestimates. Because donor CMV infection status was unknown, age-related changes in expanded clonotypes were potentially confounded. Conclusive comparison of naive and antigen-experienced compartments was prevented by the profiling of bulk unsorted PBMCs. Compared with the aged group, the long-lived group had more naive CD4+ T cells, fewer expanded clones and increased TCR diversity, suggesting age selection.

The approximately 40 donors, aged 6 to 90 years, were systemically healthy Caucasian individuals from Russia. Each donor gave about 9.2 milliliters of peripheral blood, drawn into EDTA-treated Vacutainer tubes. Ficoll-Paque density-gradient centrifugation was used to isolate PBMCs, with at least 6.5 million per sample. Trizol reagent was used to extract total RNA from PBMCs, with at least 6 micrograms per sample. For every donor, an aliquot of PBMCs went through flow cytometry to measure the percentages of naive CD45RAhigh/CD27high T cells. The method behind the library was 5' RACE. A second PCR of 7 to 11 cycles was performed with a sample-barcoded 5' primer and a J-beta primer mix. A unique molecular identifier was introduced onto each TCR beta cDNA molecule by a template-switch 5' adaptor carrying 12 random nucleotides. At least 2.5 million CDR3-containing paired-end reads were obtained from each sample. First-strand cDNA synthesis was performed from all RNA using the Mint cDNA synthesis kit, with priming by a TRBC-specific oligonucleotide. Following uracil-DNA glycosylase treatment, a first 18-cycle PCR with universal primers M1SS and BC2_uni_R was performed on all cDNA. The published analysis was carried out like this. For normalization, 1 million high-quality reads were randomly selected from each sample, with every read carrying a distinct molecular identifier. Reads sharing molecular identifiers were discarded rather than binned into consensus sequences. MiTCR, with a Q25 quality threshold and the strictest error-elimination algorithm, was used for CDR3 identification, clonotype clustering and error correction. A nonparametric unseen species model with Euler transformation was used to estimate lower-bound total TCR beta diversity. The public sequencing data were trimmed at Q25 with fastp and processed into clonotypes with MiXCR by TCRdb, which kept only in-frame beta chains. Under each unique CDR3 protein, matching rows form one entry showing the most common genes and DNA. V and J calls and clone size were set by TCRdb, not the authors. In all, the sample holds 1.8 million or so distinct CDR3 sequences, and approximately 39% of those were seen once. The top ten clones comprise around 23% of the sample.

This clonotype was seen only a few times. Its binding antigen is unknown. No base qualities exist here, and no much larger clone lies one base off it. The CDR3 spans 15 residues, from the cysteine through the phenylalanine. Only the CDR3 region is kept as DNA, spanning 45 bases read in frame from base 1. CDR1 SGHVS and CDR2 FQNEAQ were looked up in the germline V gene. V and J lose 1 base and 2 bases, and a span of 12 bases separates them. The chain is made from TRBV7-8 and TRBJ2-7, and TRBD2 may be the D gene, going by 6 matching bases. The sequenced material came from blood. The clonotype originates from a human donor in good health. The CDR3 region has the sequence CASSLVFRGTYEQYF. The bases read TGTGCCAGCAGCTTAGTGTTCCGGGGGACCTACGAGCAGTACTTC.